This TCR beta chain was retrieved from a study of shared clonotypes between healthy human individuals. Study details: Each donor had three CD4 naive, three CD4 memory, two CD8 naive and one CD8 memory plate.

Only CD45RO-negative cells positively selected for CCR7 counted as naive CD8 cells, so terminally differentiated effector memory CD45RA+ cells were excluded. Authors' methods: Because ImmunoSEQ provided only junction sequences with no quality scores, the filtering differed. Using immunoSEQ multiplex PCR, the repertoire was profiled, and TCRdb retains in-frame clones only, with some absent. That table supplies the V and J calls and clone size; D and trimming were determined from the DNA. The sample includes some 2 million clones, about 95% of them seen just once. The junction had 6 bases not matched to a gene; V was cut back by 4 bases and J by 6 bases. The CDR3 covers 15 residues. Germline V CDR1 and CDR2: SEHNR, FQNEAQ (reference sequence). Notes on the study in general: Clonotypes shared by all four donors outscored non-shared clonotypes in generation probability.

This clone was seen more than once but under ten times. Its antigen is unknown. Sequencing was carried out using naive CD8+ T cells sorted from blood. The clonotype originates from a man between 18 and 29 years old in good health. The genes are TRBV7-9 and TRBJ2-1; 10 nucleotides align to TRBD2. For the CDR3, the DNA is TGTGCCAGCAGCTACAGCGGGGGGGCCACCAATGAGCAGTTCTTC. It specifies CASSYSGGATNEQFF. Together with reference TRBV7-9 and TRBJ2-1, the CDR3 gives the full variable domain: DTGVSQNPRHKITKRGQNVTFRCDPISEHNRLYWYRQTLGQGPEFLTYFQNEAQLEKSRLLSDRFSAERPKGSFSTLEIQRTEQGDSAMYLCASSYSGGATNEQFFGPGTRLTVL.